This T cell receptor beta chain was sequenced during a study of blood T cells in healthy people across ages. A second about 7 to 11 cycle PCR used barcoded and J-beta primers. In TCRdb, the 5' RACE reads were re-called with MiXCR into one record per CDR3 protein. In the table there are 1.5 million to 2 million distinct CDR3 sequences, 28% of which are singletons. Germline loops: CDR1 MNHNY, CDR2 SVGAGI (reference sequence). This CDR3 has 13 residues. Of note for this clonotype: Relative to the germline gene, one junction end is altered; a read error may explain this.

The sequenced sample consisted of blood. The sequence derives from a woman between 25 and 40 years old in good health. The chain employs TRBV6-6 and TRBJ2-3; the D call may be TRBD1 or TRBD2 (5 bases each). The CDR3 reads CAGSFGGEDTQYF. As DNA, the CDR3 is TGTGCCGGCAGTTTTGGGGGTGAAGATACGCAGTATTTT.